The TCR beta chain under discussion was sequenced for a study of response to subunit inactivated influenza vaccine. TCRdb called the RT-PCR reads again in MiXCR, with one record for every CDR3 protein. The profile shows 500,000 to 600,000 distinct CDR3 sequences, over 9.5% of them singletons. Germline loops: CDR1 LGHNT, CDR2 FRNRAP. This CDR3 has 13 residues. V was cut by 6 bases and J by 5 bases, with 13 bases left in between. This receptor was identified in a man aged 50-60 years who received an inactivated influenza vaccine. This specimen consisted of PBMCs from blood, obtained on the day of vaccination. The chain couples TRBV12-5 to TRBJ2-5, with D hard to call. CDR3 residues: CASGPPGGETQYF. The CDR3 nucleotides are TGTGCTAGTGGCCCCCCAGGTGGGGAGACCCAGTACTTC.